This T cell receptor beta chain came from a study of response to subunit inactivated influenza vaccine. The length of the CDR3 is 13 residues. Trimming left V 8 bases short and J 1 base short, with 11 bases between. General study points: Only a handful of new T cells, the authors suggested, are recruited with each seasonal influenza vaccination.

TCRdb reanalysed the RT-PCR reads using MiXCR and keeps one entry per CDR3 protein. The data contain under 850,000 distinct CDR3 sequences, less than 20% of them singletons. The sample holds a few counts of this clonotype. Its antigen remains unknown. The sequencing used PBMCs from blood, collected about 5 days after vaccination. The J gene is TRBJ1-1, the V gene TRBV12-3 or TRBV12-4; D gene uncertain. This TCR was recovered from a man between 45 and 60 years old who received an inactivated influenza vaccine. CDR3 region: CASLRLGNTEAFF. The CDR3 DNA is TGTGCCAGCCTCCGTCTGGGGAACACTGAAGCTTTCTTT.